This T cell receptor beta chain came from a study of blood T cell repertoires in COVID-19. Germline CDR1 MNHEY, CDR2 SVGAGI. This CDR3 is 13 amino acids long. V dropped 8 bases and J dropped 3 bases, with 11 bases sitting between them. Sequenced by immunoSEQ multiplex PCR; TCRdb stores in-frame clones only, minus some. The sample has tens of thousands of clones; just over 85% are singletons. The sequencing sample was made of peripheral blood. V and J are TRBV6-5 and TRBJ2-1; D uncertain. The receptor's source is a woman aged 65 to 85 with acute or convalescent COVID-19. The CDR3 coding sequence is TGTGCCAGCCGGTCAGGTGGCTACAATGAGCAGTTCTTC. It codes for CASRSGGYNEQFF.